This TCR beta chain was sequenced during a study of T cell responses to AZD1222 COVID-19 vaccine (dated by TCRdb to 2020 to 2023). Turning to the overall study: AZD1222 recipients whose second dose came at about 4 weeks and those whose second dose came at about 12 weeks were combined into one group, since spike-specific TCR depth and breadth did not differ between the two schedules. A total of about 250 trial participants underwent TCR sequencing, of whom some 200 had received two doses of AZD1222 and around 25 had received two doses of the MenACWY control vaccine. Trial participants were enrolled into age subgroups of 18-55, 56-69 and 70-plus years, which contained about 150, 28 and 57 TCR-sequenced participants, respectively. Overall study outcomes, separate from this receptor: The 56-69-year group was small, and its depth increase did not reach significance, likely because of low power. Most participants were white British and females outnumbered males, and the authors suggested that clonal diversity may have been underestimated. Conclusions about previously exposed vaccinees were limited because only six AZD1222 recipients were SARS-CoV-2 seropositive at baseline. Nearly half of unique spike-specific TCRs reportedly recognized epitopes outside regions mutated in the B.1.351 and B.1.1.7 variants. After two AZD1222 doses, spike-specific TCR breadth and depth were significantly higher than at day 0 and than in MenACWY recipients. The whole spike protein was spanned by vaccine-associated CD4 TCRs, and dominant responses were seen in regions 160-218 and 743-854. Because no day 14 peak-response samples were available, the repertoires could be characterized only after the peak T cell response.

Interpreted using the paper, the time point label stands for: baseline before first vaccination. The vaccinee samples were drawn from two UK trials, COV001 and COV002, one of which was a single-blind randomized controlled phase 2/3 trial testing AZD1222 (ChAdOx1 nCoV-19) in healthy adults. Trial participant PBMC samples were collected at day 0 and day 28 after the second dose for TCRbeta chain sequencing. The CDR3 regions of human TCRbeta chains were analyzed by immunosequencing. On the authors' methods: Repertoire TCRs were checked for matches against a reference library of SARS-CoV-2-specific TCRs that had been generated using the MIRA antigen-specificity platform. Breadth meant the fraction of unique TCRs that were SARS-CoV-2-associated, whereas depth meant the fraction of total T cells that were SARS-CoV-2-associated. Each spike-specific TCR was assigned to its reactive spike region and to a CD4 or CD8 class using the MIRA data. Log10-transformed breadth and depth values were compared by one-way ANOVA with Sidak's multiple comparisons tests. TCRdb took this table from immuneACCESS and kept in-frame rearrangements with V and J called. Such tables lack part of the clones; where checked against another copy, unresolved V genes explain under half of the gap, and the rest is unexplained. V and J calls and clone size come straight from that table; D and trimming were deduced from the DNA. The table for this sample lists 140,000 to 150,000 clones; just over 90% of them were counted only once. The ten top clones hold 1.5% to 2% of the sample.

From the cysteine through the phenylalanine, the CDR3 covers 16 amino acids. Only the CDR3 DNA is retained, 48 bases long and in frame from the first base. Reading the germline V gene gives CDR1 SGHRS and CDR2 YFSETQ. V was cut back by 0 bases and J by 2 bases, leaving a gap of 12 bases between them. On this clone itself: This receptor's antigen is unknown. No base-level quality is on record; no much larger clone is a single base apart.

This sample comprised peripheral blood, obtained on day 0 of AZD1222 vaccination. The chain was built from TRBV5-1 and TRBJ1-3, and TRBD1 may be the D gene, going by 6 matching bases. This clonotype originated in an adult in good health. The CDR3 region has the sequence CASSLDTGLAGNTIYF. The DNA is TGCGCCAGCAGCTTGGATACAGGGTTAGCTGGAAACACCATATATTTT.